Below, 15 T cell receptor beta chains from the same sample are listed, as sequenced in a study of blood T cell repertoires in COVID-19. Produced via immunoSEQ multiplex PCR; TCRdb's table is partial and in-frame only. This table has roughly 200,000 clones, around 79% appearing once. Sample: peripheral blood. The source is a woman in her thirties or forties with COVID-19, enrolled during active disease.

The chain recombines TRBV5-4 with TRBJ1-2; D unresolved. This CDR3 comprises 14 residues. V was shortened by 0 bases and J by 1 base, with 7 bases between the two germline ends. Germline CDR1 reads SGHNT; CDR2 reads YYREEE (reference sequence). CDR3: CASSLEFSNYGYTF. CDR3 in DNA: TGTGCCAGCAGCTTGGAGTTCAGTAACTATGGCTACACCTTC.

The chain has TRBV7-9 and TRBJ1-6; 10 bases are shared with TRBD1. CDR3 length equals 17 residues. CDR1 and CDR2 from the germline V gene are SEHNR and FQNEAQ (reference sequence). Germline trimming cut 2 bases from V and 7 bases from J; bases unmatched to any gene: 8. The CDR3 region has the DNA TGTGCCAGCAGCTTAATCCCCGGGGGACAGGGGAATTCACCCCTCCACTTT. It codes for CASSLIPGGQGNSPLHF.

This chain connects TRBV14 to TRBJ1-4; 8 bases align to TRBD1. CDR3 length: 15 amino acids. CDR1 and CDR2 from the germline V gene are SGHDN and FVKESK. The J segment lost 6 bases and the V segment lost 0 bases, leaving 3 bases of the junction unmatched. The CDR3 loop is CASSQDLDRDEKLFF. DNA for the CDR3: TGTGCCAGCAGCCAAGATCTGGACAGGGATGAAAAACTGTTTTTT.

The chain uses TRBV6-5 and TRBJ1-5, with 12 bases fitting TRBD1. Germline CDR1 and CDR2: MNHEY and SVGAGI. The J segment lost 4 bases and the V segment lost 8 bases, leaving 3 bases of the junction unmatched. This CDR3 has 14 amino acids. CDR3: CASRDRGHNQPQHF. In DNA form, the CDR3 reads TGTGCCAGCCGGGACAGGGGGCATAATCAGCCCCAGCATTTT.

The rearrangement joins TRBV14 to TRBJ2-3; the D gene is possibly TRBD2 (7 bases). CDR1 and CDR2 from the germline V gene are SGHDN and FVKESK. This CDR3 is built from 14 residues. The ends were cut back, 1 base at V and 9 bases at J, with 14 bases in the middle. The CDR3 coding sequence is TGTGCCAGCAGCCAAGGCGGGGGCAGTTCCACGCAGTATTTT. Its translation: CASSQGGGSSTQYF.

Note on this clone: The sample holds other DNA sequences that translate to the same CDR3. The chain employs TRBV27 and TRBJ1-5; 7 bases agree with TRBD1. CDR1 is MNHEY and CDR2 is SMNVEV in the germline V gene (reference sequence). V dropped 2 bases and J dropped 2; count of bases not matched to a gene: 0. The CDR3 contains 14 residues. CDR3 protein: CASSLQGGNQPQHF. The CDR3 bases are TGTGCCAGCAGTTTACAGGGGGGCAATCAGCCCCAGCATTTT.

The gene calls are TRBV7-9 and TRBJ1-1; possibly TRBD1 for D (6 bases). The CDR3 is 15 amino acids. From germline, CDR1 is SEHNR and CDR2 FQNEAQ (reference sequence). V lost 3 bases and J lost 5, with 16 bases in between. The CDR3: CASSFHREVSTEAFF. The CDR3 DNA follows: TGTGCCAGCAGCTTCCACAGGGAAGTCAGTACTGAAGCTTTCTTT.

J is TRBJ2-1 and V is TRBV7-9; TRBD2 matches at 10 bases. The J segment lost 3 bases and the V segment lost 4 bases, leaving 6 bases of the junction unmatched. There are 16 residues in the CDR3. Germline V lookup: CDR1 SEHNR, CDR2 FQNEAQ (reference sequence). CDR3 protein: CASSSPGTSVYNEQFF. Written as DNA, the CDR3 is TGTGCCAGCAGCTCCCCCGGGACTAGCGTCTACAATGAGCAGTTCTTC.

The chain links TRBV30 to TRBJ2-5; TRBD1 matches at 7 bases. CDR1 and CDR2 (germline): GTSNPN, SVGIG (reference sequence). CDR3 length: 14 residues. The J segment lost 5 bases and the V segment lost 7 bases, leaving 13 bases of the junction unmatched. The CDR3 coding sequence is TGTGCCTCGATGACAGGGTCCTTGCGGGAGACCCAGTACTTC. Encoded protein: CASMTGSLRETQYF.

V gene TRBV6-5 combines with J gene TRBJ1-1; 7 bases map to TRBD1. The V gene end was trimmed by 2 bases and the J gene end by 10 bases; junction bases not matched to a gene: 16. The CDR3 is 16 residues long. Germline-derived CDR1 and CDR2 are MNHEY and SVGAGI. DNA for the CDR3: TGTGCCAGCAGTTACGATGGACAGGCACACAACAACGTAGCTTTCTTT. Its translation: CASSYDGQAHNNVAFF.

The V call is TRBV1, the J call TRBJ2-3; the D segment call TRBD2 is taken from the table without a DNA check. TRBV1 corresponds to a pseudogene. This CDR3 spans 17 amino acids. CDR3 loop: CTSSQEGGREDTDTQYF. The CDR3 nucleotides are TGCACCAGCAGCCAAGAGGGAGGGAGGGAAGACACAGATACGCAGTATTTT.

The rearrangement links TRBV28 to TRBJ2-4, with TRBD2 as a possible D gene (5 bases). V was trimmed by 5 bases and J by 10 bases, leaving 12 bases between them. Germline loops: CDR1 MDHEN, CDR2 SYDVKM. The CDR3 runs to 12 residues. CDR3: CASSPGLAIQYF. CDR3 bases: TGTGCCAGCAGTCCCGGACTCGCTATTCAGTACTTC.

The rearrangement links TRBV9 to TRBJ2-2; 8 bases align to TRBD1. CDR3 length: 16 residues. Germline V gene data show CDR1 as SGDLS and CDR2 as YYNGEE. V was clipped by 3 bases and J by 2 bases; unmatched bases: 6. The CDR3 DNA sequence: TGTGCCAGCAGCGCGGAGGGGACAGGAAACACCGGGGAGCTGTTTTTT. This gives the protein CASSAEGTGNTGELFF.

This clone was observed a handful of times. The gene calls are TRBV18 and TRBJ2-1; 8 positions agree with TRBD2. This CDR3 region has 14 residues. Germline CDR1 KGHSH, CDR2 LQKENI. Trimming cost V 2 bases and J 7 bases; bases outside gene matches: 4. CDR3 loop: CASSPKSGGNEQFF. In DNA, the CDR3 is TGTGCCAGCTCACCAAAGTCGGGAGGGAATGAGCAGTTCTTC.

The J gene is TRBJ2-7, the V gene TRBV3-1 (or the pseudogene TRBV3-2); 8 positions agree with TRBD2. V lost 3 bases, J lost 5 bases, and 6 bases stayed unmatched. This CDR3 has 14 amino acids. Germline V lookup: CDR1 LGHDT, CDR2 YNNKEL (reference sequence). Written as DNA, the CDR3 is TGTGCCAGCAGCCAGTCGGGAGGGAGAAACGAGCAGTACTTC. Translating gives CASSQSGGRNEQYF.